The 2 T cell receptor beta chains below come from one sample, sequenced in a study of cytotoxic CD8 clonotypes in ibrutinib-treated CLL. Some clones are missing from TCRdb's copy, which holds only in-frame ones; the method was immunoSEQ multiplex PCR. The data show about 50,000 clones, with around 60% seen just once and approximately 30% held by the top ten. The sequencing used PBMCs, collected after 24 months of ibrutinib treatment. The receptors stem from a human donor with chronic lymphocytic leukemia.

This chain uses TRBV11-2 with TRBJ1-6; 7 nucleotides line up with TRBD1. CDR3 length: 15 residues. Germline V gene lookup returns CDR1 SGHAT and CDR2 FQNNGV. The V and J ends lost 0 bases and 10 bases, in that order; junction bases with no gene match: 6. The CDR3 loop is CASSLDRQGGSPLHF. The CDR3 DNA reads as TGTGCCAGCAGCTTAGACAGACAGGGCGGCTCACCCCTCCACTTT.

The chain uses TRBV6-1 and TRBJ1-2; D is perhaps TRBD1 (5 bases). Germline values: CDR1 MNHNS, CDR2 SASEGT. The CDR3 extends over 15 amino acids. V was pared by 6 bases and J by 4 bases, with 18 bases between. CDR3 protein: CASSETGTSSYGYTF. DNA for the CDR3: TGTGCCAGCAGCGAGACCGGGACCAGTTCCTATGGCTACACCTTC.